The rows below give T cell receptor beta chains drawn from one sample of a study of cytomegalovirus exposure and HLA in healthy donors. The assay was immunoSEQ multiplex PCR, and TCRdb's table has in-frame clones only and misses some. The table lists roughly 100,000 clones, about 70% of them singletons. Sequencing was performed on PBMCs. Receptors originate from a man aged 25-45 years in good health and CMV-seronegative. CDR3s include the opening cysteine and the closing phenylalanine or tryptophan. D genes are given only for firm matches. Clone sizes are given selectively: once, few, many, or a class where the clone is expanded.

j_call,v_call,d_call,clone_size,cdr3_nt,cdr3_aa
TRBJ2-5,TRBV14,.,.,TGTGCCAGCAGCCAAGGAACCACAGGGCTGGAGACCCAGTACTTC,CASSQGTTGLETQYF
TRBJ2-5,TRBV29-1,.,.,TGCAGCGTTGGGGCTACGGGACTCGCGGGTGGGACCCAGTACTTC,CSVGATGLAGGTQYF
TRBJ1-5,TRBV30,.,.,TGTGCCTGGAGGCGAGGCGGCACCCAAAATCAGCCCCAGCATTTT,CAWRRGGTQNQPQHF
TRBJ1-2,TRBV29-1,.,.,TGCAGCGTTGAATCCCAGGGGCACTATGGCTACACCTTC,CSVESQGHYGYTF
TRBJ2-1,TRBV7-3,.,few,TGTGCCAGCAGCTTATATGCGGGGACCCATGAGCAGTTCTTC,CASSLYAGTHEQFF
TRBJ2-1,TRBV30,TRBD2,.,TGTGCCTGGAGTGAAACTAGCGGGAGGCTCCAGTTCTTC,CAWSETSGRLQFF
TRBJ1-1,TRBV5-1,.,.,TGCGCCAGCAGCTCCAGGGATGCCACTGAAGCTTTCTTT,CASSSRDATEAFF
TRBJ2-2,TRBV7-9,TRBD1,.,TGTGCCAGCAGCTCTGACAGGGTTACCGGGGAGCTGTTTTTT,CASSSDRVTGELFF
TRBJ2-6,TRBV19,.,few,TGTGCCAGTAGTATGGCGGCTGGGGCCAACGTCCTGACTTTC,CASSMAAGANVLTF
TRBJ2-7,TRBV28,.,few,TGTGCCAGCGGGAGTTACTCCTACGAGCAGTACTTC,CASGSYSYEQYF
TRBJ2-1,TRBV15,.,.,TGTGCCACCAGGGGCGGGAATGGGGTTGAGCAGTTCTTC,CATRGGNGVEQFF
TRBJ2-7,TRBV28,TRBD2,.,TGTGCCACCCACGGACTAGCGGGAGGTATATGGGAGCAGTACTTC,CATHGLAGGIWEQYF
TRBJ1-4,TRBV18,TRBD1,few,TGTGCCAGCTCACGGGCAGGGGGCGGCGAAAAACTGTTTTTT,CASSRAGGGEKLFF
TRBJ2-7,TRBV23-1,TRBD1,.,TGCGCCAGCAGTCAATCGTGGACAGGGTACTCCTACGAGCAGTACTTC,CASSQSWTGYSYEQYF
TRBJ2-2,TRBV9,TRBD1,.,TGTGCCAGCAGCGGTGGACAGGGGAGAACCGGGGAGCTGTTTTTT,CASSGGQGRTGELFF
TRBJ2-1,TRBV29-1,TRBD2,.,TGCAGCGCAGGGGGTGCGGGAGGAGGCCTAGCGGGACTGGGTGAGCAGTTCTTC,CSAGGAGGGLAGLGEQFF
TRBJ2-7,TRBV28,TRBD1,few,TGTGCCAGCAGGCTGCCCCCGGGACAGGGTTCATCCTACGAGCAGTACTTC,CASRLPPGQGSSYEQYF
TRBJ2-3,TRBV6-4,TRBD2,.,TGTGCCAGCAGTGACTCAGCGGGAAGCACAGATACGCAGTATTTT,CASSDSAGSTDTQYF
TRBJ1-3,TRBV7-9,.,.,TGTGCCAGCAGCTTAGGTGCGGGACCCGAAAGTGGAAACACCATATATTTT,CASSLGAGPESGNTIYF
TRBJ1-1,TRBV4-3,.,few,TGCGCCAGCAGCCAAGATTTCAGCACTGAAGCTTTCTTT,CASSQDFSTEAFF
TRBJ1-5,TRBV15,.,.,TGTGCCACCAGCAGAGATACGACAGTAGATCAGCCCCAGCATTTT,CATSRDTTVDQPQHF
TRBJ2-7,TRBV29-1,TRBD1,few,TGCAGCGTCCCCCGACAGGGAAGCTACGAGCAGTACTTC,CSVPRQGSYEQYF
TRBJ1-2,TRBV23-1,TRBD1,once,TGCGCCAGCAGGGCTCGGACAGGGGGCTCTGGAGTGTATGGCTACACCTTC,CASRARTGGSGVYGYTF
TRBJ2-5,TRBV7-8,.,once,TGTGCCAGCAGCTTAGTTCTCGACAGGATGGGCACCGACCAAGAGACCCAGTACTTC,CASSLVLDRMGTDQETQYF
TRBJ2-5,TRBV5-1,TRBD2,.,TGCGCCAGCAGTTTGACTAGCGGGGTACAAGAGACCCAGTACTTC,CASSLTSGVQETQYF
TRBJ1-6,TRBV21-1,.,.,TGTGCCAGCAGCAAAACGCCAGGGCGGCCACCCCTCCACTTT,CASSKTPGRPPLHF
TRBJ2-7,TRBV19,TRBD1,.,TGTGCCAGTAAGCTGGACAGGGGAGCCTACGAGCAGTACTTC,CASKLDRGAYEQYF
TRBJ1-5,TRBV18,.,few,TGTGCCAGCTCAGAAGGACAGAGCAATCAGCCCCAGCATTTT,CASSEGQSNQPQHF
TRBJ2-3,TRBV6-4,TRBD2,.,TGTGCCAGCAGTGCGCGGGCGGGAGAGGCAGATACGCAGTATTTT,CASSARAGEADTQYF
TRBJ2-7,TRBV7-2,TRBD2,.,TGTGCCAGCAGCTTAGAGCGACTAGCGGGAGGGCACGAGCAGTACTTC,CASSLERLAGGHEQYF
TRBJ2-7,TRBV7-8,.,.,TGTGCCAGCAGCTTAGCTAGGACTCACACCTACGAGCAGTACTTC,CASSLARTHTYEQYF
TRBJ2-7,TRBV4-1,TRBD2,.,TGCGCCAGCAGCCAAGCAGGACTAGCGGGAGAGACTTACGAGCAGTACTTC,CASSQAGLAGETYEQYF
TRBJ2-7,TRBV27,TRBD1,.,TGTGCCAGCAGTCTTGACAGGGGGGCCCACGAGCAGTACTTC,CASSLDRGAHEQYF
TRBJ2-5,TRBV27,.,.,TGTGCCAGCAGTTTAACAGGGATGGTAGAAGAGACCCAGTACTTC,CASSLTGMVEETQYF
TRBJ2-3,TRBV10-3,.,.,TGTGCCATCAGTGAGTCTATAGCTTCTAGCACAGATACGCAGTATTTT,CAISESIASSTDTQYF
TRBJ1-1,TRBV19,TRBD1,.,TGTGCCACCGGACAGGTTTTGAACACTGAAGCTTTCTTT,CATGQVLNTEAFF
TRBJ2-7,TRBV29-1,TRBD1,.,TGCAGCGTTGAAGAATCGGGGACAGGGCCCTACGAGCAGTACTTC,CSVEESGTGPYEQYF
TRBJ2-2,TRBV28,.,few,TGTGCCAGCAGTTTAATCGGGGGATGGAGCACCGGGGAGCTGTTTTTT,CASSLIGGWSTGELFF
TRBJ1-4,TRBV5-1,TRBD1,.,TGCGCCAGCAGCTTGGGACAGGGGGCAGGTGAAAAACTGTTTTTT,CASSLGQGAGEKLFF
TRBJ1-4,TRBV19,TRBD1,.,TGTGCCAGTAGTACGGACAGGGGTAAAACGCTTGATGAAAAACTGTTTTTT,CASSTDRGKTLDEKLFF
TRBJ1-1,TRBV5-1,.,few,TGCGCCAGCAGCTTCGAGATGAACACTGAAGCTTTCTTT,CASSFEMNTEAFF
TRBJ2-7,TRBV6-1,.,.,TGTGCCAGCAGGACCGCGGGCAGAGCCTACGAGCAGTACTTC,CASRTAGRAYEQYF
TRBJ2-7,TRBV28,TRBD2,.,TGTGCCAGCAAGCGACTAGCACCCTACGAGCAGTACTTC,CASKRLAPYEQYF
TRBJ2-1,TRBV2,.,.,TGTGCCAGGATCGGGGGTACCTACAATGAGCAGTTCTTC,CARIGGTYNEQFF
TRBJ1-4,TRBV29-1,.,few,TGCAGCGTTGAGGAACAGAATGAAAAACTGTTTTTT,CSVEEQNEKLFF
TRBJ1-5,TRBV19,TRBD1,.,TGTGCCAGTAGTATCGCAGGACAGGGCGTGCAGCCCCAGCATTTT,CASSIAGQGVQPQHF
TRBJ1-1,TRBV29-1,TRBD1,.,TGCAGCGTTGACCAGGGGGATGGCACTGAAGCTTTCTTT,CSVDQGDGTEAFF